This TCR beta chain was found in a study of cytomegalovirus exposure and HLA in healthy donors. Study-wide findings and caveats: A further, later analysis showed that HLA-associated TCR beta chains (compared with equally common others) were more clonally expanded. Immune exposure data for these donors was limited to CMV serostatus. In an earlier analysis, in 587 donors, most V segments appeared productive either ~87% or ~30% of the time. Listed as cytomegalovirus-associated were 150 or so TCR beta chains.

PCR used 60 Vbeta primers and 13 Jbeta primers. The table came from immunoSEQ multiplex PCR; TCRdb's copy has only in-frame clones and leaves some out. The data show around 200,000 clones, about 74% seen once. The CDR3 is 12 amino acids. Germline loops: CDR1 SQVTM, CDR2 ANQGSEA. V trimming: 7 bases; J trimming: 11 bases; junction bases outside the gene matches: 5. In its sample, this clone was seen a few times. Its antigen is unidentified. The TCR comes from a man aged 35-49 years in good health and CMV-seronegative. The chain has TRBV29-1 and TRBJ2-1; TRBD2 agrees at 13 bases. Sequenced input: PBMCs. CDR3 coding DNA: TGCAGCGGGACTAGCGGGAGCCGAAAGCAGTTCTTC. Translation: CSGTSGSRKQFF.